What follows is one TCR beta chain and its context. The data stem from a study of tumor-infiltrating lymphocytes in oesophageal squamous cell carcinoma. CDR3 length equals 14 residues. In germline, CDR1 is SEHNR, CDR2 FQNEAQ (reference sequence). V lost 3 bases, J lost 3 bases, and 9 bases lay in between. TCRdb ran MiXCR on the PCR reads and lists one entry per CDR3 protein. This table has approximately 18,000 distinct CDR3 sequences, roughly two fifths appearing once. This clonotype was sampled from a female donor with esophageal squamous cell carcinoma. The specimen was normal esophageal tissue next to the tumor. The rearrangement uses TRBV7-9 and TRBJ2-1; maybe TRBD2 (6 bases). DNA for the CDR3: TGTGCCAGCAGCTTTGCGGGGAACTACAATGAGCAGTTCTTC. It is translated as CASSFAGNYNEQFF.